This entry is about one T cell receptor (beta chain). Its antigen is not known. These data come from a study of OX40 agonist ivuxolimab in advanced cancers. Across the whole study: Cancers in dose escalation were hepatocellular, melanoma, renal cell and head and neck. Having had anti-PD-1, anti-PD-L1 or anti-CTLA-4 therapy before was allowed, and approximately 40% had some. Points from the study as a whole: Determination of antigen specificity was not performed for the expanded peripheral T cells.

The method was immunoSEQ multiplex PCR; TCRdb's version includes in-frame clones alone and lacks a portion of them. This sample has fewer than 75,000 clones, with around 90% found just once. V lost 11 bases and J lost 2; bases outside the gene matches: 9. The CDR3 length is 14 residues. The germline CDR1 and CDR2 sequences are SNHLY and FYNNEI. The source material was CD4+ or CD8+ T cells sorted from blood, sampled in a trial of the OX40 agonist ivuxolimab. V gene TRBV2 combines with J gene TRBJ2-1; 7 bases are shared with TRBD2. The receptor was isolated from an adult with an advanced solid tumor such as melanoma, head and neck, liver or kidney cancer. The CDR3 region is CASKRLAAYNEQFF. DNA for the CDR3: TGTGCCTCCAAACGGCTAGCGGCCTACAATGAGCAGTTCTTC. The full variable domain, its missing parts supplied by reference TRBV2 and TRBJ2-1, is EPEVTQTPSHQVTQMGQEVILRCVPISNHLYFYWYRQILGQKVEFLVSFYNNEISEKSEIFDDQFSVERPDGSNFTLKIRSTKLEDSAMYFCASKRLAAYNEQFFGPGTRLTVL.